Listed below are T cell receptor beta chains from one sample, sequenced in a study of CD8 T cells in ankylosing spondylitis. Each CDR3 protein is one row after TCRdb ran MiXCR on the 5' RACE reads. The sample contains about 150,000 distinct CDR3 sequences, roughly 31% of which appear only once. Material for sequencing was synovial fluid, either unsorted or a sorted T cell fraction (not recorded which). These receptors were collected from a male donor with ankylosing spondylitis. CDR3s include the opening cysteine and the closing phenylalanine or tryptophan. The size of a clone is reported for some rows only, either as once, few or many, or as a class for expanded clones.

v_call clone_size cdr3_aa
TRBV3-1 few CASSQSGNNQPQHF
TRBV20-1 few CSASVPAQKIYIQYF
TRBV28 few CASTPVGGNTEAFF
TRBV4-1 . CASLPGQGATGANVLTF
TRBV27 . CASSPPPGIEQYF
TRBV28 many CASSSLDSYEQYF
TRBV28 . CASTLRREVGTQYF
TRBV18 many CASSPRNSDVPDGYTF
TRBV25-1 many CASTPSRAANTEAFF
TRBV30 many CAWSWEGKQYF
TRBV20-1 few CSARDDSTLAPLHF
TRBV5-6 few CASSLGTGLDNSPLHF
TRBV7-9 few CASSLTRGTGANVLTF
TRBV20-1 . CSALWTSGNEQFF
TRBV25-1 . CANPDSSGNTIYF
TRBV20-1 many CSASDRGAKNIQYF
TRBV19 . CASSHMDRDYGYTF
TRBV6-1 . CASSEAGGSYYPQHF
TRBV20-1 . CSASNPGGLTDTQYF
TRBV20-1 many CSAAVGGRAKNIQYF
TRBV15 . CATSLGEAYTEAFF
TRBV9 few CASSARQVWGTQYF
TRBV7-2 once CASSPRQGASNGYTF
TRBV18 . CASSPGAGGLSEQYF
TRBV4-1 . CASSQLSQGYEQYF
TRBV10-2 . CASSDGEKLFF
TRBV7-2 . CASSLGLPTSGISYEQYF
TRBV11-2 . CASSFTGTSGRYEQFF
TRBV19 once CASSLRSGSSYNEQFF
TRBV12-3/TRBV12-4 few CASSLRDSYEQYF
TRBV9 . CASSLPSTYEQYF
TRBV29-1 few CSVEEGGGYGYTF
TRBV7-2 few CASSSPAGGDTGELFF
TRBV28 few CASSSIWDSYEQYF
TRBV7-3 . CASSLGPGLEYNEQFF
TRBV10-3 many CAIRGLAGDGELFF
TRBV20-1 . CSARRLQGGNNSPLHF
TRBV28 . CASSYGGLAGVYEQYF
TRBV7-9 many CASSLREETGYTF
TRBV12-3/TRBV12-4 . CASRQQGSSYNEQFF
TRBV10-1 . CASSRQGRYEQYF
TRBV11-2 . CASSLEQGSYEQYF
TRBV9 . CASSVDPAPEVYTF
TRBV29-1 few CSVRLAGATDTQYF
TRBV2 few CASRAVSSYNSPLHF
TRBV20-1 . CSAGLGAATNEKLVF
TRBV11-3 few CASGFGGRPEAFF
TRBV2 . CASSEALGSGSTDTQYF
TRBV19 . CASARTSGSYLGSYEQYF
TRBV10-2 . CASSERGQGAYEQYF